This TCR beta chain was sequenced for a study of control samples from healthy donors and cancer patients. In germline, CDR1 is SGHTA, CDR2 FQGNSA. The CDR3 is 15 residues long. The V end lost 4 bases, the J end lost 3 bases, and 13 bases lay between the germline ends. Profiling relied on immunoSEQ multiplex PCR, and the TCRdb table lists in-frame clones only, not all of them. The data hold 170,000 or so clones, with over 80% observed a single time. The chain carries TRBV7-2 and TRBJ2-1, with D tentatively TRBD1 or TRBD2 (5 bases each). The TCR sequence derives from a man aged 18-30 years in good health. The sample was blood. Here the CDR3 DNA reads TGTGCCAGCAGCTGGGGACCGAATCTCTACAATGAGCAGTTCTTC. Amino acid sequence: CASSWGPNLYNEQFF.